Following are 25 T cell receptor beta chains from one sample sequenced in a study of blood T cell repertoires in COVID-19 (dated by TCRdb to between 2020 and 2021). Libraries were prepared through the immunoSEQ multiplex PCR assay. Drawn from immuneACCESS, this table holds only the in-frame rearrangements with V and J called that TCRdb kept. Clones are partly lost; checked studies trace under half to an unresolved V gene and leave the rest unexplained. The sample table lists about 300,000 clones, around 84% of them with a count of one. The top ten constitute over 1.1% of the sample. Sample: peripheral blood. These receptors were collected from a human donor with COVID-19, enrolled during active disease. The donor label of this sample is uncertain.

This rearrangement joins TRBV7-2 to TRBJ1-5, with D unclear. Germline V gene sequence: CDR1 SGHTA, CDR2 FQGNSA. This CDR3 comprises 14 residues. V was clipped by 2 bases and J by 7 bases, with 12 bases between them. CDR3 sequence: CASSLKAGGQPQHF. The CDR3 region has the DNA TGTGCCAGCAGCTTAAAGGCGGGTGGGCAGCCCCAGCATTTT.

The sample holds a few counts of this clone. The chain couples TRBV7-9 to TRBJ1-3; the D gene is possibly TRBD1 (6 bases). Between the trimmed V and J ends, which lost 7 bases and 0 bases, there was a span of 16 bases. Germline loops: CDR1 SEHNR, CDR2 FQNEAQ (reference sequence). This CDR3 region has 16 residues. The CDR3 DNA reads as TGTGCCAGCATGCTGACGGGGGGCTCCTCTGGAAACACCATATATTTT. Its translation: CASMLTGGSSGNTIYF.

V usage is TRBV7-8 and J usage is TRBJ2-5, with D uncertain. Germline CDR1 SGHVS, CDR2 FQNEAQ. The CDR3 is made up of 15 amino acids. Trimming took off 1 base at V and 4 bases at J, with 13 bases between the two ends. The CDR3 here is CASSLVRVPGETQYF. The CDR3 DNA reads as TGTGCCAGCAGCTTAGTACGAGTCCCCGGAGAGACCCAGTACTTC.

The chain is built from TRBV5-1 and TRBJ2-7; 8 bases map to TRBD1. Germline V lookup: CDR1 SGHRS, CDR2 YFSETQ. CDR3 length: 15 residues. Trimming removed 4 bases from V and 2 bases from J; junction bases left unmatched: 8. In DNA form, the CDR3 reads TGCGCCAGCAGCCTCTGGACAGGGAGAACCTACGAGCAGTACTTC. It specifies CASSLWTGRTYEQYF.

The rearrangement uses TRBV2 and TRBJ2-4; 7 bases map to TRBD1. CDR1 is SNHLY and CDR2 is FYNNEI in the germline V gene. This CDR3 contains 14 residues. After removal of 6 bases from V and 7 bases from J, the junction contained 9 bases not matched to a gene. The CDR3 coding sequence is TGTGCCAGCAGCCTTGACAGGGTGGCCAACATTCAGTACTTC. As protein: CASSLDRVANIQYF.

The V and J genes are TRBV28 and TRBJ1-4, with TRBD1 identical over 7 bases. Trimming removed 5 bases from V and 5 bases from J; junction bases left unmatched: 5. CDR3 size: 14 residues. Per the germline V gene, CDR1 is MDHEN and CDR2 is SYDVKM. The CDR3 nucleotides are TGTGCCAGCAGTCCCCGGGACAGAAATGAAAAACTGTTTTTT. Residues: CASSPRDRNEKLFF. Combining the CDR3 with reference TRBV28 and TRBJ1-4 gives the whole variable domain DVKVTQSSRYLVKRTGEKVFLECVQDMDHENMFWYRQDPGLGLRLIYFSYDVKMKEKGDIPEGYSVSREKKERFSLILESASTNQTSMYLCASSPRDRNEKLFFGSGTQLSVL.

This rearrangement joins TRBV28 to TRBJ1-6, with TRBD1 matching 11 bases. The V gene's germline CDR1 is MDHEN and CDR2 SYDVKM. With V trimmed by 4 bases and J by 11 bases, 7 bases remained unmatched. The CDR3 sequence is 15 residues long. The CDR3: CASSSRTGGRPPLHF. The CDR3 coding sequence is TGTGCCAGCAGTTCCCGGACAGGGGGCCGTCCACCCCTCCACTTT.

The V and J genes are TRBV2 and TRBJ2-5, with 9 bases fitting TRBD1. Unmatched junction bases numbered 8, after V lost 7 bases and J lost 5 bases. In germline, CDR1 is SNHLY, CDR2 FYNNEI. The CDR3 is made up of 14 amino acids. The CDR3 DNA is TGTGCCAGCAACCTACAGGGGGCAGGGGAGACCCAGTACTTC. Protein sequence: CASNLQGAGETQYF.

V is TRBV21-1 and J is TRBJ2-7; TRBD1, the table's D call, lacks a check against the DNA. TRBV21-1 is a known pseudogene. This CDR3 region has 13 residues. The CDR3 sequence is CASSADKSYEQYF. The CDR3 bases are TGTGCCAGCAGCGCAGACAAGTCCTACGAGCAGTACTTC.

The rearrangement links TRBV27 to TRBJ2-3; 12 nucleotides match TRBD2. The germline V gene encodes CDR1 MNHEY and CDR2 SMNVEV (reference sequence). V lost 1 base to trimming and J lost 6 bases; unmatched junction nucleotides: 11. CDR3 length: 18 amino acids. The CDR3 nucleotides are TGTGCCAGCAGTTTATATCTTGGACTAGCGGGACGGGAGGATACGCAGTATTTT. Residues: CASSLYLGLAGREDTQYF.

The gene calls are TRBV11-3 and TRBJ2-5; 11 bases agree with TRBD2. This CDR3 is built from 13 residues. The germline V gene has CDR1 SGHNT and CDR2 YENEEA. V lost 4 bases to trimming and J lost 10 bases; unmatched junction nucleotides: 5. CDR3 in amino acids: CASSSLSGRDQYF. The DNA for the CDR3 is TGTGCCAGCAGCTCCCTTAGCGGGAGGGACCAGTACTTC.

The chain uses TRBV10-2 and TRBJ2-5, with D possibly being TRBD1 (5 bases). Trimming cost V 5 bases and J 5 bases, with 15 bases left between them. CDR3 length: 14 amino acids. From germline, CDR1 is WSHSY and CDR2 SAAADI. The CDR3 loop reads CASSLKGLSETQYF. DNA for the CDR3: TGCGCCAGCAGTTTGAAGGGGCTATCGGAGACCCAGTACTTC.

The chain has TRBV5-6 and TRBJ1-2; TRBD1 aligns across 7 bases. CDR1 and CDR2 (germline): SGHDT, YYEEEE. There are 13 residues in the CDR3. Trimming cost V 0 bases and J 4 bases; bases outside gene matches: 0. DNA for the CDR3: TGTGCCAGCAGCTTGGACAGGGGCTATGGCTACACCTTC. This gives the protein CASSLDRGYGYTF.

The CDR3 nucleotides are TGCGCCAGCAGCTTGAGGGGACAGGGTAGCACCGGGGAGCTGTTTTTT. Encoded protein: CASSLRGQGSTGELFF. The chain combines TRBV5-1 with TRBJ2-2; 9 bases map to TRBD1. The germline V gene encodes CDR1 SGHRS and CDR2 YFSETQ. This CDR3 is 16 amino acids long. The junction had 5 bases not matched to a gene; V was cut back by 1 base and J by 4 bases.

V and J are TRBV5-1 and TRBJ2-2; TRBD1 might be the D (6 bases). Germline V CDR1 and CDR2: SGHRS, YFSETQ. V was shortened by 3 bases and J by 3 bases, with 9 bases between the two germline ends. This CDR3 has 14 residues. CDR3 nucleotides: TGCGCCAGCAGCTCTTACAGGGACACCGGGGAGCTGTTTTTT. Translation gives CASSSYRDTGELFF.

V and J are TRBV5-6 and TRBJ2-5; D possibly corresponds to TRBD1 (6 bases). CDR1 and CDR2 (germline): SGHDT, YYEEEE. The CDR3 runs to 14 residues. The germline V and J ends were trimmed by 0 bases and 5 bases, with 11 bases remaining between them. CDR3 sequence: CASSLVGARETQYF. CDR3 nucleotide sequence: TGTGCCAGCAGCTTGGTGGGGGCTCGGGAGACCCAGTACTTC.

V gene TRBV7-2 combines with J gene TRBJ2-5; the match to TRBD2 covers 14 bases. CDR1 and CDR2 from the germline V gene are SGHTA and FQGNSA. The CDR3 contains 16 residues. The J segment lost 1 base and the V segment lost 5 bases, leaving 3 bases of the junction unmatched. The CDR3 reads CASSVGLAGGQETQYF. The CDR3 region has the DNA TGTGCCAGCAGCGTTGGACTAGCGGGAGGCCAAGAGACCCAGTACTTC.

The chain links TRBV6-5 to TRBJ2-1, with TRBD2 matching over 7 bases. The CDR3 spans 14 residues. With V trimmed by 6 bases and J by 9 bases, 11 bases remained unmatched. Germline-derived CDR1 and CDR2 are MNHEY and SVGAGI. CDR3 DNA sequence: TGTGCCAGCAGCCCCGGGGGGACCCGGGGTGAGCAGTTCTTC. It specifies CASSPGGTRGEQFF.

The chain joins TRBV10-3 to TRBJ2-3; 9 bases agree with TRBD2. The CDR3 is 17 amino acids. Per the germline V gene, CDR1 is ENHRY and CDR2 is SYGVKD. V trimming: 10 bases; J trimming: 0 bases; junction bases outside the gene matches: 14. The CDR3 DNA sequence: TGTGCCAGTAAAGGGACTAGCACCTACGGGAGCACAGATACGCAGTATTTT. This translates into CASKGTSTYGSTDTQYF.

This clone was seen only once. The rearrangement uses TRBV6-6 and TRBJ1-1; TRBD1 matches at 9 bases. The length of the CDR3 is 15 residues. Trimming removed 6 bases from V and 5 bases from J; junction bases left unmatched: 10. Germline V gene sequence: CDR1 MNHNY, CDR2 SVGAGI (reference sequence). The CDR3, as DNA: TGTGCCAGCAGCACTCGACAGGGGGGGAATACTGAAGCTTTCTTT. Translation: CASSTRQGGNTEAFF.

V usage is TRBV9 and J usage is TRBJ2-5; 8 bases align to TRBD2. CDR3 size: 14 residues. From germline, CDR1 is SGDLS and CDR2 YYNGEE. Trimming removed 6 bases from V and 5 bases from J; junction bases left unmatched: 9. The CDR3, as DNA: TGTGCCAGCACCTCGGCGGGCGGGAGGGAGACCCAGTACTTC. It yields the protein CASTSAGGRETQYF.

About this clone: A junction end diverges from the germline sequence, so it may reflect a read error. V is TRBV3-1 (or the pseudogene TRBV3-2) and J is TRBJ1-1, with D possibly matching TRBD1 (6 bases). The CDR3 is made up of 14 amino acids. Germline CDR1 is LGHDT and CDR2 is YNNKEL (reference sequence). DNA of the CDR3: TGTGCCAGCAGCCAGCGCACTCGGGACACCGAAGCTTTCTTT. Translating it yields CASSQRTRDTEAFF.

The V gene is TRBV20-1, the J gene TRBJ1-1, with 7 bases fitting TRBD1. The CDR3 runs 15 residues. Germline V CDR1 and CDR2: DFQATT, SNEGSKA (reference sequence). After removal of 3 bases from V and 6 bases from J, the junction contained 13 bases not matched to a gene. This CDR3 reads CSASAATGLSSEAFF. CDR3 DNA: TGCAGTGCTAGTGCAGCGACAGGGTTAAGTTCTGAAGCTTTCTTT.

This rearrangement joins TRBV9 to TRBJ2-7; the match to TRBD1 covers 9 bases. This CDR3 has 13 amino acids. Germline trimming cut 3 bases from V and 6 bases from J; bases unmatched to any gene: 4. The V gene's germline CDR1 is SGDLS and CDR2 YYNGEE. CDR3 region: CASSATGGGEQYF. CDR3 DNA: TGTGCCAGCAGCGCAACAGGGGGCGGCGAGCAGTACTTC.

V and J are TRBV5-1 and TRBJ1-1; no firm D call. V was cut by 5 bases and J by 4 bases, with 12 bases left in between. The CDR3 consists of 13 residues. Germline CDR1 reads SGHRS; CDR2 reads YFSETQ. The CDR3 DNA sequence: TGCGCCAGCAGGGAGTTGCCGAGCACTGAAGCTTTCTTT. Protein product: CASRELPSTEAFF.